This is a list of T cell receptor beta chains from one sample in a study of T-cell reconstitution after alpha-beta-depleted transplantation in children. TCRdb reprocessed the PCR reads via MiXCR and lists one record per CDR3 protein. The table includes 250,000 to 350,000 distinct CDR3 sequences, about a quarter detected once. The sequences come from PBMCs, mostly from graft donor cells, collected 180 days after TCRalphabeta/CD19-depleted stem cell transplant. The receptors were sampled from a male patient aged 10-17 years who had a stem cell transplant for acute lymphoblastic leukemia, so the T cells may come from the graft donor. The CDR3 runs from the conserved cysteine through the conserved F or W. Each record gives: V gene, clone size, J gene, D gene, CDR3 DNA, CDR3 protein. D genes are given only for firm matches. Size tells how often a clone was seen (once, few, many) or the class of an expanded clone, and some rows leave it out.

v_call: TRBV20-1; clone_size: NA; j_call: TRBJ2-1; d_call: NA; cdr3_nt: TGCAGTGCCAGGGGGCGGGAGAGTGATGAGCAGTTCTTC; cdr3_aa: CSARGRESDEQFF
v_call: TRBV20-1; clone_size: NA; j_call: TRBJ2-7; d_call: NA; cdr3_nt: TGCAGTGCTAGACCGACGGGGGCCTACGAGCAGTACTTC; cdr3_aa: CSARPTGAYEQYF
v_call: TRBV6-5; clone_size: NA; j_call: TRBJ1-2; d_call: NA; cdr3_nt: TGTGCCAGCAGTTACGTCGGACAGCGGACTTCAACCGTATTC; cdr3_aa: CASSYVGQRTSTVF
v_call: TRBV7-9; clone_size: few; j_call: TRBJ1-5; d_call: NA; cdr3_nt: TGTGCCAGCAGCTCGGGTCATCAGCCCCAGCATTTT; cdr3_aa: CASSSGHQPQHF
v_call: TRBV18; clone_size: NA; j_call: TRBJ2-3; d_call: NA; cdr3_nt: TGTGCCAGCTCACCGGCGGGACGCACAGATACGCAGTATTTT; cdr3_aa: CASSPAGRTDTQYF
v_call: TRBV6-1; clone_size: NA; j_call: TRBJ2-5; d_call: NA; cdr3_nt: TGTGCCAGCGTGGGTGGCCCGGTCGGAGAGACCCAGTACTTC; cdr3_aa: CASVGGPVGETQYF
v_call: TRBV5-1; clone_size: NA; j_call: TRBJ2-5; d_call: TRBD2; cdr3_nt: TGCGCCAGCAGCTTGTCGACTAGCGGGAGGGTAGAGACCCAGTACTTC; cdr3_aa: CASSLSTSGRVETQYF
v_call: TRBV12-3/TRBV12-4; clone_size: once; j_call: TRBJ1-1; d_call: NA; cdr3_nt: TGTGCCAGCAGTACCTCTCAGTTGAACACTGAAGCTTTCTTT; cdr3_aa: CASSTSQLNTEAFF
v_call: TRBV12-3/TRBV12-4; clone_size: few; j_call: TRBJ1-5; d_call: NA; cdr3_nt: TGTGCCAGCAGGGGTTATCAGCCCCAGCATTTT; cdr3_aa: CASRGYQPQHF
v_call: TRBV7-6; clone_size: NA; j_call: TRBJ2-3; d_call: NA; cdr3_nt: TGTGCCAGCAGCCATAACCTGGAGCGCGGGTTTTCAGATACGCAGTATTTT; cdr3_aa: CASSHNLERGFSDTQYF
v_call: TRBV6-5; clone_size: few; j_call: TRBJ1-2; d_call: TRBD1; cdr3_nt: TGTGCCAGCAGTTACGGCCAGGGGGGCTCCTATGGCTACACCTTC; cdr3_aa: CASSYGQGGSYGYTF
v_call: TRBV6-5; clone_size: few; j_call: TRBJ1-5; d_call: NA; cdr3_nt: TGTGCCAGCAGCCACAGAGGGGGAGGACAGCCCCAGCATTTT; cdr3_aa: CASSHRGGGQPQHF
v_call: TRBV11-2; clone_size: few; j_call: TRBJ2-3; d_call: NA; cdr3_nt: TGTGCCAGCAGCCCATTGACTGGTCTCGGGCAGTATTTT; cdr3_aa: CASSPLTGLGQYF
v_call: TRBV7-9; clone_size: NA; j_call: TRBJ2-7; d_call: NA; cdr3_nt: TGTGCCAGCAGCCCCCATACGGGGGTAAATCCGTCCGAGCAGTACTTC; cdr3_aa: CASSPHTGVNPSEQYF
v_call: TRBV9; clone_size: NA; j_call: TRBJ2-1; d_call: NA; cdr3_nt: TGTGCCAGCAGCGCCGCTCCCCTACGGAGCTCCTACAATGAGCAGTTCTTC; cdr3_aa: CASSAAPLRSSYNEQFF
v_call: TRBV11-2; clone_size: NA; j_call: TRBJ2-7; d_call: NA; cdr3_nt: TGTGCCAGCTTAGGGGCAGCGGCGGGAATGCCGAGGCAGTACTTC; cdr3_aa: CASLGAAAGMPRQYF
v_call: TRBV5-1; clone_size: once; j_call: TRBJ2-3; d_call: NA; cdr3_nt: TGCGCCAGCAGCTCGCGACAGACACGGACAGATACGCAGTATTTT; cdr3_aa: CASSSRQTRTDTQYF
v_call: TRBV11-2; clone_size: many; j_call: TRBJ2-1; d_call: NA; cdr3_nt: TGTGCCAGCATTCCTCAGGGGGGGGGCTCCTACAATGAGCAGTTCTTC; cdr3_aa: CASIPQGGGSYNEQFF
v_call: TRBV11-1; clone_size: NA; j_call: TRBJ2-2; d_call: TRBD2; cdr3_nt: TGTGCCAGCAGCTCACCGACAGGACTAGCGGGAGTCTCCGGGGAGCTGTTTTTT; cdr3_aa: CASSSPTGLAGVSGELFF
v_call: TRBV20-1; clone_size: NA; j_call: TRBJ2-1; d_call: TRBD1; cdr3_nt: TGCAGTGCTAGTCGCCTGCTACCGGGACAGGGGGCCAACAGCCTCTACAATGAGCAGTTCTTC; cdr3_aa: CSASRLLPGQGANSLYNEQFF
v_call: TRBV27; clone_size: many; j_call: TRBJ1-5; d_call: NA; cdr3_nt: TGTGCCAGCAGTTTATACCCCAGGGGCGGCAATCAGCCCCAGCATTTT; cdr3_aa: CASSLYPRGGNQPQHF
v_call: TRBV6-5; clone_size: NA; j_call: TRBJ1-4; d_call: NA; cdr3_nt: TGTGCCAGCAGTACCCGACGGTATAATGAAAAACTGTTTTTT; cdr3_aa: CASSTRRYNEKLFF
v_call: TRBV5-5; clone_size: once; j_call: TRBJ2-5; d_call: NA; cdr3_nt: TGTGCCAGCAGCTTGGGTTGGGGGGCCGAGACCCAGTACTTC; cdr3_aa: CASSLGWGAETQYF
v_call: TRBV5-1; clone_size: NA; j_call: TRBJ2-1; d_call: NA; cdr3_nt: TGCGCCAGCAGCAGGGAACCTCGCAATGAGCAGTTCTTC; cdr3_aa: CASSREPRNEQFF
v_call: TRBV18; clone_size: NA; j_call: TRBJ1-2; d_call: NA; cdr3_nt: TGTGCCAGCTCACCACCGGGAGGATTGCTTGGCTACACCTTC; cdr3_aa: CASSPPGGLLGYTF
v_call: TRBV5-1; clone_size: few; j_call: TRBJ2-1; d_call: TRBD2; cdr3_nt: TGCGCCAGCAGCTTGGAGTGGACTAGCGGCTACAATGAGCAGTTCTTC; cdr3_aa: CASSLEWTSGYNEQFF
v_call: TRBV7-9; clone_size: NA; j_call: TRBJ1-2; d_call: NA; cdr3_nt: TGTGCCAGCAGCTTAGACGGGACACCCTATGGCTACACCTTC; cdr3_aa: CASSLDGTPYGYTF
v_call: TRBV7-2; clone_size: few; j_call: TRBJ2-3; d_call: NA; cdr3_nt: TGTGCCAGCAGCTTCGGAGGACGGATCCTACGCACAGATACGCAGTATTTT; cdr3_aa: CASSFGGRILRTDTQYF
v_call: TRBV7-9; clone_size: many; j_call: TRBJ2-7; d_call: NA; cdr3_nt: TGTGCCAGCACCAGGAGCTCCTACGAGCAGTACTTC; cdr3_aa: CASTRSSYEQYF
v_call: TRBV5-4; clone_size: few; j_call: TRBJ2-1; d_call: TRBD2; cdr3_nt: TGTGCCAGCAGCTTAGAGATCGGACTAGCGGGAGGGCCCTTGGATGAGCAGTTCTTC; cdr3_aa: CASSLEIGLAGGPLDEQFF
v_call: TRBV3-1; clone_size: NA; j_call: TRBJ1-3; d_call: NA; cdr3_nt: TGTGCCAGCAGCCACTTCCGGGGTAGGGCTGGAAACACCATATATTTT; cdr3_aa: CASSHFRGRAGNTIYF
v_call: TRBV7-9; clone_size: NA; j_call: TRBJ1-5; d_call: TRBD1; cdr3_nt: TGTGCCAGCAGCGCAAGGGGGCTAAATCAGCCCCAGCATTTT; cdr3_aa: CASSARGLNQPQHF
v_call: TRBV29-1; clone_size: NA; j_call: TRBJ1-1; d_call: NA; cdr3_nt: TGCAGCGTTGAGAGGGCGGGGAACACTGAAGCTTTCTTT; cdr3_aa: CSVERAGNTEAFF
v_call: TRBV5-5; clone_size: few; j_call: TRBJ2-6; d_call: NA; cdr3_nt: TGTGCCAGCAGCGTTACTAGTGGGGCCAACGTCCTGACTTTC; cdr3_aa: CASSVTSGANVLTF
v_call: TRBV24-1; clone_size: NA; j_call: TRBJ2-3; d_call: TRBD2; cdr3_nt: TGTGCCACCAGTGATTTTGCTCGTGGGACTAGCGGGAGTACAGATACGCAGTATTTT; cdr3_aa: CATSDFARGTSGSTDTQYF
v_call: TRBV20-1; clone_size: NA; j_call: TRBJ2-7; d_call: NA; cdr3_nt: TGCAGTGCTAGAGATCCCTACCGAGCCTACGAGCAGTACTTC; cdr3_aa: CSARDPYRAYEQYF
v_call: TRBV7-9; clone_size: few; j_call: TRBJ2-2; d_call: NA; cdr3_nt: TGTGCCAGCACCCCGGAGAGGGTAGCGAACACCGGGGAGCTGTTTTTT; cdr3_aa: CASTPERVANTGELFF
v_call: TRBV20-1; clone_size: NA; j_call: TRBJ2-7; d_call: TRBD1; cdr3_nt: TGCAGTGCTCGACAGGGGCCCTACGAGCAGTACTTC; cdr3_aa: CSARQGPYEQYF
v_call: TRBV4-1; clone_size: NA; j_call: TRBJ1-2; d_call: NA; cdr3_nt: TGCGCCAGCAGCCACCCGGGCAGGGCGGACTATGGCTACACCTTC; cdr3_aa: CASSHPGRADYGYTF
v_call: TRBV3-1; clone_size: NA; j_call: TRBJ2-1; d_call: NA; cdr3_nt: TGTGCCAGTAAGGAGTACGGCAGTGAGCAGTTCTTC; cdr3_aa: CASKEYGSEQFF
v_call: TRBV12-3/TRBV12-4; clone_size: few; j_call: TRBJ2-1; d_call: NA; cdr3_nt: TGTGCCAGCAGTCAGTCCTGGGCAGCAGGGAATGAGCAGTTCTTC; cdr3_aa: CASSQSWAAGNEQFF
v_call: TRBV25-1; clone_size: once; j_call: TRBJ2-5; d_call: TRBD2; cdr3_nt: TGTGCCAGCAGTGGTTGGGGGACTAGGAGTGAAGAGACCCAGTACTTC; cdr3_aa: CASSGWGTRSEETQYF
v_call: TRBV5-5; clone_size: NA; j_call: TRBJ2-7; d_call: TRBD2; cdr3_nt: TGTGCCAGCAGCTTGCTAGCGGGAGGGCCCAACGAGCAGTACTTC; cdr3_aa: CASSLLAGGPNEQYF
v_call: TRBV12-5; clone_size: few; j_call: TRBJ2-1; d_call: TRBD2; cdr3_nt: TGTGCTAGTGGTTTGGTACTCTCCCTAGCGGGTCCCTTAAATGAGCAGTTCTTC; cdr3_aa: CASGLVLSLAGPLNEQFF
v_call: TRBV27; clone_size: NA; j_call: TRBJ1-2; d_call: NA; cdr3_nt: TGTGCCAGCAGTTTAGGGACCCCCAGTATCTATGGCTACACCTTC; cdr3_aa: CASSLGTPSIYGYTF